This record concerns one T cell receptor beta chain sequence. What it binds is unknown. In germline, CDR1 is SGHRS, CDR2 YFSETQ. V dropped 6 bases and J dropped 8; count of bases not matched to a gene: 11. This CDR3 spans 14 amino acids. The data originate from a study of cytomegalovirus exposure and HLA in healthy donors. Study-wide points: Three of the chains that were CMV-associated were confirmed in vitro to be specific for CMV antigens. Most CMV-associated TCR beta chains appeared HLA-restricted in a later analysis.

Use of 60 Vbeta and 13 Jbeta primers characterized the PCR. The data were produced by immunoSEQ multiplex PCR, yet TCRdb's version contains in-frame clones alone and is incomplete. The sample includes around 140,000 clones. Sequenced input: PBMCs. The rearrangement uses TRBV5-1 and TRBJ2-1, with 7 nucleotides matching TRBD1. The receptor was derived from a woman aged 18-29 years in good health and CMV-seronegative. The CDR3 here is CASTMAGRGYEQFF. Written as DNA, the CDR3 is TGCGCCAGCACCATGGCAGGCAGGGGGTATGAGCAGTTCTTC.